Below are 23 T cell receptor beta chains sequenced from a single sample in a study of blood T cell repertoires in COVID-19. Generated by immunoSEQ multiplex PCR, the TCRdb table keeps only in-frame clones and is missing some. The sample contains 120,000 to 150,000 clones, approximately 80% of which appear only once. The sample taken for sequencing was PBMCs or T cells enriched from blood (not recorded which). The receptors here all came from a woman aged 18-29 years who had been exposed to COVID-19.

This clone was found once. J is TRBJ1-4 and V is TRBV28; TRBD1 aligns across 12 bases. The CDR3 covers 15 residues. The germline V gene has CDR1 MDHEN and CDR2 SYDVKM. Losses at the gene ends were 6 bases for V and 8 bases for J; bases not matched to a gene: 7. The CDR3 is CASRPAGTGGEKLFF. The CDR3 DNA follows: TGTGCCAGCAGACCGGCCGGGACAGGGGGCGAAAAACTGTTTTTT.

The gene calls are TRBV20-1 and TRBJ1-1; maybe TRBD1 (5 bases). The CDR3 runs to 14 residues. Germline values: CDR1 DFQATT, CDR2 SNEGSKA (reference sequence). Between the trimmed V and J ends, which lost 3 bases and 2 bases, there was a span of 13 bases. The CDR3 nucleotides are TGCAGTGCTAGTCCCGCCAGGGTCAACACTGAAGCTTTCTTT. This gives the protein CSASPARVNTEAFF.

The gene calls are TRBV30 and TRBJ2-2; no clear D gene. With 3 bases removed from V and 0 bases from J, the gap between germline ends came to 17 bases. This CDR3 comprises 17 residues. Per germline, CDR1 GTSNPN and CDR2 SVGIG (reference sequence). DNA for the CDR3: TGTGCCTGGAGCAAAACACAACCCCCATCGAACACCGGGGAGCTGTTTTTT. It translates to CAWSKTQPPSNTGELFF.

The chain uses TRBV2 and TRBJ2-2, with TRBD2 matching 8 bases. The CDR3 has 15 amino acids. Germline assignment: CDR1 SNHLY and CDR2 FYNNEI. The J segment lost 2 bases and the V segment lost 2 bases, leaving 1 base of the junction unmatched. CDR3 region: CASSETSGNTGELFF. The CDR3 bases are TGTGCCAGCAGTGAAACTAGCGGAAACACCGGGGAGCTGTTTTTT.

This clone has just a few counts. The V call is TRBV18, the J call TRBJ2-1, with 8 nucleotides matching TRBD1. V dropped 0 bases and J dropped 6; count of bases not matched to a gene: 13. CDR1 and CDR2 from the germline V gene are KGHSH and LQKENI. This CDR3 spans 18 amino acids. In DNA form, the CDR3 reads TGTGCCAGCTCACCACCGACGGGGACAGGCGTTACCACCAATGAGCAGTTCTTC. This sequence encodes CASSPPTGTGVTTNEQFF.

This clone turned up a few times. The genes are TRBV10-3 and TRBJ2-7; D possibly corresponds to TRBD2 (5 bases). With 1 base removed from V and 2 bases from J, the gap between germline ends came to 12 bases. This CDR3 contains 15 residues. Looked up from germline, CDR1 is ENHRY and CDR2 is SYGVKD. The CDR3 spells CAISEWSSRPYEQYF. CDR3 sequence (DNA): TGTGCCATCAGTGAGTGGTCTAGCCGACCCTACGAGCAGTACTTC.

A few counts support this clone. This chain uses TRBV24-1 with TRBJ2-3; 7 bases agree with TRBD2. V trimming: 3 bases; J trimming: 0 bases; junction bases outside the gene matches: 2. This CDR3 has 15 amino acids. The germline CDR1 and CDR2 sequences are KGHDR and SFDVKD. The CDR3 sequence is CATSDGGRSTDTQYF. The CDR3 nucleotides are TGTGCCACCAGTGATGGCGGGAGAAGCACAGATACGCAGTATTTT.

This chain connects TRBV28 to TRBJ2-7; 8 positions match TRBD1. The V segment lost 0 bases and the J segment 2 bases; nucleotides outside the gene matches: 9. The CDR3 extends over 17 amino acids. Germline loops: CDR1 MDHEN, CDR2 SYDVKM. CDR3 DNA sequence: TGTGCCAGCAGTTTATGGTCAGGCGGCAGGGGGCCCTACGAGCAGTACTTC. Protein: CASSLWSGGRGPYEQYF.

CDR3 DNA sequence: TGTGCCAGCAGCGTCGGACGGGCAGGGGATGGCTACACCTTC. This encodes CASSVGRAGDGYTF. The chain links TRBV9 to TRBJ1-2; weak D call: TRBD1 (6 bases). V lost 2 bases and J lost 6, with 14 bases in between. The CDR3 totals 14 residues. The germline V gene encodes CDR1 SGDLS and CDR2 YYNGEE.

The chain links TRBV4-1 to TRBJ2-7; D is uncertain. Between the trimmed V and J ends, which lost 5 bases and 7 bases, there was a span of 15 bases. The CDR3 is 13 amino acids. The germline V gene has CDR1 MGHRA and CDR2 YSYEKL. CDR3 DNA sequence: TGCGCCAGCAGCAGTCTGGCTCAAACAGAGCAGTACTTC. Its translation is CASSSLAQTEQYF.

The chain links TRBV7-8 to TRBJ2-5, with 11 bases identical to TRBD2. Germline trimming cut 5 bases from V and 3 bases from J; bases unmatched to any gene: 5. The CDR3 is 15 residues long. Germline V lookup: CDR1 SGHVS, CDR2 FQNEAQ. CDR3 residues: CASSHPTSGKETQYF. The CDR3 region has the DNA TGTGCCAGCAGCCACCCGACTAGCGGGAAAGAGACCCAGTACTTC.

Concerning this clone: Other DNA variants within this sample encode the same CDR3. This rearrangement joins TRBV2 to TRBJ1-1, with 9 positions matching TRBD1. The V and J ends lost 5 bases and 3 bases, in that order; junction bases with no gene match: 4. Per the germline V gene, CDR1 is SNHLY and CDR2 is FYNNEI. This CDR3 has 14 residues. The CDR3 here is CASSQTGGDTEAFF. The CDR3 bases are TGTGCCAGCAGTCAGACAGGGGGTGACACTGAAGCTTTCTTT.

The V call is TRBV28, the J call TRBJ1-1, with D maybe TRBD1 (6 bases). The CDR3 consists of 14 residues. V lost 8 bases and J 2 bases, leaving 15 bases between the germline ends. Looked up from germline, CDR1 is MDHEN and CDR2 is SYDVKM. The CDR3 loop is CASSAGTFNTEAFF. In DNA, the CDR3 is TGTGCCAGCTCCGCCGGGACATTCAACACTGAAGCTTTCTTT.

V usage is TRBV28 and J usage is TRBJ1-1; a weak D match, TRBD1 (5 bases). Looked up from germline, CDR1 is MDHEN and CDR2 is SYDVKM. V dropped 4 bases and J dropped 3 bases, with 15 bases sitting between them. The length of the CDR3 is 15 residues. The DNA for the CDR3 is TGTGCCAGCAGTTCCGCCGACAGACACTACACTGAAGCTTTCTTT. Translating it yields CASSSADRHYTEAFF.

V gene TRBV2 combines with J gene TRBJ1-2; 10 bases are shared with TRBD1. CDR3 length equals 15 residues. The V segment lost 3 bases and the J segment 6 bases; nucleotides outside the gene matches: 7. Germline CDR1 is SNHLY and CDR2 is FYNNEI. The DNA for the CDR3 is TGTGCCAGCAGTGACTTTCCGGGACAGGGGAATGGCTACACCTTC. It encodes CASSDFPGQGNGYTF.

CDR3 sequence: CAWSGGLAGGYNEQFF. CDR3 nucleotide sequence: TGTGCCTGGAGTGGGGGACTAGCGGGAGGGTACAATGAGCAGTTCTTC. This chain links TRBV30 with TRBJ2-1, with 16 bases fitting TRBD2. This CDR3 has 16 amino acids. V was clipped by 1 base and J by 4 bases; unmatched bases: 1. Germline V lookup: CDR1 GTSNPN, CDR2 SVGIG (reference sequence). Full variable domain (missing parts from reference TRBV30 and TRBJ2-1): SQTIHQWPATLVQPVGSPLSLECTVEGTSNPNLYWYRQAAGRGLQLLFYSVGIGQISSEVPQNLSASRPQDRQFILSSKKLLLSDSGFYLCAWSGGLAGGYNEQFFGPGTRLTVL.

This chain uses TRBV20-1 with TRBJ2-2, with 8 bases aligning to TRBD2. With 3 bases clipped from V and 5 bases from J, the junction kept 5 bases outside the gene matches. The CDR3 is 14 amino acids. CDR1 and CDR2 from the germline V gene are DFQATT and SNEGSKA (reference sequence). Written as DNA, the CDR3 is TGCAGTGCTAGTAGATTAGCGGGGACCGGGGAGCTGTTTTTT. This codes for CSASRLAGTGELFF.

For this clone: One end of the junction fails to match germline, which may point to a read error. The J gene is TRBJ2-4, the V gene TRBV6-5; 10 bases line up with TRBD2. CDR3 length: 16 residues. In germline, CDR1 is MNHEY, CDR2 SVGAGI. This CDR3 reads CASSNSAGGAKNIQYF. The DNA of the CDR3 is TGTGCCAGCAGTAACTCAGCGGGAGGGGCCAAAAACATTCAGTACTTC.

This chain joins TRBV11-2 and TRBJ2-1, with D maybe TRBD1 (5 bases). The CDR3 spans 15 residues. V lost 0 bases and J 6 bases, leaving 12 bases between the germline ends. CDR1 and CDR2 (germline): SGHAT, FQNNGV. CDR3 amino acids: CASSLDPGRGNEQFF. In nucleotides, the CDR3 is TGTGCCAGCAGCTTAGACCCCGGAAGGGGCAATGAGCAGTTCTTC.

This chain links TRBV4-1 with TRBJ2-1, with 7 bases identical to TRBD1. Losses at the gene ends were 3 bases for V and 5 bases for J; bases not matched to a gene: 10. The CDR3 extends over 16 amino acids. Germline V gene lookup returns CDR1 MGHRA and CDR2 YSYEKL. The DNA for the CDR3 is TGCGCCAGCAGCCACCGCACCTTGGGACAGAACAATGAGCAGTTCTTC. Amino acid sequence: CASSHRTLGQNNEQFF.

Details on this clone: In this CDR3 the conserved last residue, phenylalanine or tryptophan, is missing, so a read error is likely. Because the CDR3's place on the DNA is in doubt, the DNA is left out and the CDR3 is given as listed by TCRdb. The chain carries TRBV3-1 (or the pseudogene TRBV3-2) and TRBJ1-2; the table names TRBD1, a call not compared with the DNA. The germline gives CDR1 LGHDT, CDR2 YNNKEL (reference sequence). The CDR3 has 12 residues if both end residues are counted. This chain's CDR3 is CASSRGTGSFFL.

The chain has TRBV27 and TRBJ2-3; maybe TRBD2 (5 bases). Germline V gene sequence: CDR1 MNHEY, CDR2 SMNVEV (reference sequence). This CDR3 has 16 residues. V lost 4 bases to trimming and J lost 3 bases, with 17 bases between them. The chain's CDR3 is CASSSASPVRTDTQYF. The CDR3 DNA reads TGTGCCAGCAGTTCCGCTAGCCCCGTAAGGACAGATACGCAGTATTTT.

This clone showed up just once. The V gene is TRBV28, the J gene TRBJ2-3; tentatively, D is TRBD2 (6 bases). Germline CDR1 and CDR2: MDHEN and SYDVKM. Trimming removed 6 bases at V and 0 bases at J, with 16 bases between. This CDR3 comprises 16 residues. For the CDR3, the DNA is TGTGCCAGCAGATCGACTCTAGCGATCAGCACAGATACGCAGTATTTT. This translates into CASRSTLAISTDTQYF.